This T cell receptor beta chain was obtained from a study of cytotoxic CD8 clonotypes in ibrutinib-treated CLL. Study as a whole: Of a cohort that held roughly eleven relapsed/refractory and around 16 treatment-naive patients, approximately 18 were IGHV unmutated.

Worth noting for this clone: Relative to the germline gene, one junction end is altered; a read error may explain this.

From cryopreserved PBMCs came around 2 micrograms of genomic DNA used for TCR beta libraries. Sequencing was designed to attain a depth spanning 1 in 200,000 to 1 in 1 million T cells. Using immunoSEQ multiplex PCR, the repertoire was profiled, and TCRdb retains in-frame clones only, with some absent. The sample carries approximately 84,000 clones, roughly 77% recorded once. The CDR3 runs 11 residues. Germline V gives CDR1 SEHNR, CDR2 FQNEAQ (reference sequence). The sequenced sample was PBMCs, obtained after 12 months of ibrutinib treatment. This chain uses TRBV7-9 with TRBJ2-7; TRBD2 might be the D (6 bases). The receptor comes from a human donor with chronic lymphocytic leukemia. In nucleotides, the CDR3 is TGTGCCAGCAGCCAGGAGGGCAGGGAGGACTTC. This gives the protein CASSQEGREDF.